This T cell receptor (beta chain) comes out of a study of T cell changes during pregnancy in multiple sclerosis. Sequencing used immunoSEQ multiplex PCR; TCRdb keeps in-frame clones, though not all of them. Here the sample spans around 84,000 clones, about 94% being singletons. V lost 2 bases and J lost 6, with 11 bases in between. Germline CDR1 and CDR2: SGHTA and FQGNSA. The CDR3 spans 13 residues. The starting material was peripheral blood, obtained in the second trimester of pregnancy. The V gene is TRBV7-2, the J gene TRBJ2-7, with TRBD1 as a possible D gene (6 bases). The receptor was isolated from a female donor in good health, enrolled as a control in a pregnancy study. The CDR3 bases are TGTGCCAGCAGCTTAAGACAGGCTGTCGAGCAGTACTTC. Protein sequence: CASSLRQAVEQYF.